The 6 T cell receptor beta chains below come from one sample, sequenced in a study of CD8+ T cells in alopecia areata. Extracted RNA was reverse transcribed, and the resulting cDNA served as sequencing template. Libraries were prepared by immunoSEQ multiplex PCR; TCRdb keeps only in-frame clonotypes and omits some of them. This sample has approximately 99,000 clones, with about 50% found just once. Sequencing was performed on NKG2D-low CD8+ T cells sorted from blood. Every receptor here comes from a human donor with alopecia areata.

The V call is TRBV5-1, the J call TRBJ1-1, with TRBD1 matching over 10 bases. CDR1 is SGHRS and CDR2 is YFSETQ in the germline V gene. CDR3 length equals 13 residues. Germline trimming cut 7 bases from V and 5 bases from J; bases unmatched to any gene: 5. The CDR3 reads CASRQGAGTEAFF. The CDR3 DNA reads TGCGCCAGCCGACAGGGGGCGGGGACTGAAGCTTTCTTT.

The chain has TRBV4-1 and TRBJ1-1, with a tentative D call TRBD1 (5 bases). Germline values: CDR1 MGHRA, CDR2 YSYEKL. Trimming shortened V by 0 bases and J by 0 bases, and 11 bases separated the two germline ends. This CDR3 contains 16 residues. This CDR3 is CASSQDWGNLNTEAFF. The CDR3 nucleotides read TGCGCCAGCAGCCAAGACTGGGGGAACTTGAACACTGAAGCTTTCTTT.

The chain is built from TRBV4-2 and TRBJ2-7; no firm D call. The CDR3 loop spans 14 amino acids. Germline assignment: CDR1 LGHNA and CDR2 YNFKEQ. V lost 2 bases, J lost 0 bases, and 8 bases lay in between. CDR3 nucleotides: TGTGCCAGCAGCCAAAACGGCAACTCCTACGAGCAGTACTTC. This codes for CASSQNGNSYEQYF.

V is TRBV13 and J is TRBJ2-1; D is unresolved. CDR1 is PRHDT, CDR2 FYEKMQ, per germline (reference sequence). CDR3 length: 12 residues. Trimming took 4 bases from V and 7 from J, leaving 8 bases between them. The CDR3 region has the DNA TGTGCCAGCAGCTCCCCCCGGAATGAGCAGTTCTTC. Encoded protein: CASSSPRNEQFF.

This clone was picked up many times. The CDR3 loop reads CASSKVFMMAGGCHEQYF. Here the CDR3 DNA reads TGTGCCAGCAGCAAAGTCTTCATGATGGCGGGAGGGTGCCACGAGCAGTACTTC. The chain recombines TRBV21-1 with TRBJ2-7; the DNA was not used to check the table's D call, TRBD2. TRBV21-1 is tagged as a pseudogene. The CDR3 is 18 amino acids.

In its sample, this clone was seen a few times. CDR3 sequence: CASSYSLAGGDEQFF. CDR3 DNA sequence: TGTGCCAGCAGTTACTCCCTAGCGGGAGGGGATGAGCAGTTCTTC. The gene calls are TRBV6-5 and TRBJ2-1; 12 bases agree with TRBD2. The CDR3 has 15 amino acids. Germline V lookup: CDR1 MNHEY, CDR2 SVGAGI. V lost 0 bases, J lost 8 bases, and 2 bases stayed unmatched.